Shown below are 28 T cell receptor beta chains from a single sample sequenced in a study of blood T cell repertoires in COVID-19 (dated by TCRdb to 2018 to 2020). The library was prepared using the immunoSEQ multiplex PCR assay. Not all clones reach the TCRdb copy of this immuneACCESS table, which keeps in-frame sequences only. Checked studies attribute under half of the gap to unresolved V genes and leave the rest unexplained. The table for this sample lists 200,000 or so clones; around 81% of them were counted only once. Of the sample, 7.4% falls within the top ten clones. Sequencing was performed on PBMCs or T cells enriched from blood (not recorded which). These receptors came from a woman aged 40 to 50 with acute COVID-19.

This clone was seen once. The chain is built from TRBV28 and TRBJ1-2; D is unresolved. CDR3 length equals 15 residues. Trimming shortened V by 5 bases and J by 4 bases, and 17 bases separated the two germline ends. Germline V CDR1 and CDR2: MDHEN, SYDVKM. The CDR3 region is CASSLTESSGYGYTF. CDR3 bases: TGTGCCAGCAGTCTAACTGAATCGTCCGGCTATGGCTACACCTTC.

The genes are TRBV5-1 and TRBJ1-6, with no clear D. The germline V and J ends were trimmed by 0 bases and 0 bases, with 13 bases remaining between them. This CDR3 is built from 18 residues. Looked up from germline, CDR1 is SGHRS and CDR2 is YFSETQ. The CDR3: CASSLDFVGSSYNSPLHF. The CDR3 DNA follows: TGCGCCAGCAGCTTGGACTTTGTCGGGAGCTCCTATAATTCACCCCTCCACTTT.

The chain couples TRBV28 to TRBJ1-1; TRBD1 matches 9 bases. This CDR3 has 14 residues. In germline, CDR1 is MDHEN, CDR2 SYDVKM. The ends lost 6 bases at V and 6 bases at J; junction bases unmatched: 8. The CDR3 reads CASRRTGTGSEAFF. The CDR3, as DNA: TGTGCCAGCAGGCGCACCGGGACAGGGTCTGAAGCTTTCTTT.

This clone was observed a single time. The rearrangement uses TRBV7-2 and TRBJ2-7; the D gene is possibly TRBD1 (7 bases). V was shortened by 0 bases and J by 0 bases, with 21 bases between the two germline ends. The CDR3 consists of 19 residues. Germline CDR1 is SGHTA and CDR2 is FQGNSA. CDR3 in DNA: TGTGCCAGCAGCTTAGCGCCGCCGGGGAGGACAGGACACTCCTACGAGCAGTACTTC. Its translation: CASSLAPPGRTGHSYEQYF.

This chain joins TRBV4-2 and TRBJ2-5; 10 nucleotides align to TRBD2. The V segment lost 1 base and the J segment 9 bases; nucleotides outside the gene matches: 14. This CDR3 is built from 17 residues. CDR1 and CDR2 (germline): LGHNA, YNFKEQ. This CDR3 reads CASSQAGAGGTVGAQYF. In nucleotides, the CDR3 is TGTGCCAGCAGCCAAGCGGGAGCGGGAGGGACCGTTGGGGCCCAGTACTTC.

The genes are TRBV19 and TRBJ1-2, with 10 bases lining up with TRBD1. Per the germline V gene, CDR1 is LNHDA and CDR2 is SQIVND (reference sequence). The CDR3 runs to 15 residues. With 4 bases clipped from V and 4 bases from J, the junction kept 6 bases outside the gene matches. The CDR3 sequence is CASSKGTGDTYGYTF. The CDR3 DNA reads TGTGCCAGTAGTAAGGGGACAGGGGACACCTATGGCTACACCTTC.

V gene TRBV7-8 combines with J gene TRBJ2-1, with a tentative D call TRBD1 (6 bases). In germline, CDR1 is SGHVS, CDR2 FQNEAQ. The CDR3 spans 15 residues. V dropped 5 bases and J dropped 0 bases, with 11 bases sitting between them. CDR3 in amino acids: CASSPRTASYNEQFF. The CDR3, as DNA: TGTGCCAGCAGCCCGAGGACAGCCTCCTACAATGAGCAGTTCTTC.

The chain is built from TRBV29-1 and TRBJ2-1, with TRBD2 as a possible D gene (6 bases). V lost 8 bases and J 4 bases, leaving 12 bases between the germline ends. The CDR3 length is 12 residues. From germline, CDR1 is SQVTM and CDR2 ANQGSEA. This chain's CDR3 is CSSGTSYNEQFF. In DNA, the CDR3 is TGCAGCTCGGGGACTTCATACAATGAGCAGTTCTTC.

The V call is TRBV5-4, the J call TRBJ2-7; 13 nucleotides line up with TRBD2. Germline trimming cut 6 bases from V and 2 bases from J; bases unmatched to any gene: 8. Germline CDR1 and CDR2: SGHNT and YYREEE (reference sequence). The CDR3 runs to 16 residues. CDR3 sequence reads: CASTEGLAGNTYEQYF. The CDR3 DNA reads TGTGCCAGCACCGAGGGACTAGCGGGGAACACCTACGAGCAGTACTTC.

This clone showed up just once. The chain joins TRBV24-1 to TRBJ1-5; 7 nucleotides match TRBD1. CDR1 is KGHDR and CDR2 is SFDVKD in the germline V gene. With 4 bases clipped from V and 4 bases from J, the junction kept 6 bases outside the gene matches. CDR3 size: 15 residues. The CDR3 DNA sequence: TGTGCCACCAGTGACGCAAGACAGGGAAATCAGCCCCAGCATTTT. Protein product: CATSDARQGNQPQHF.

This clone was recorded once. The chain recombines TRBV28 with TRBJ1-2, with 7 bases identical to TRBD1. CDR1 MDHEN and CDR2 SYDVKM come from the germline V gene. V lost 6 bases to trimming and J lost 3 bases; unmatched junction nucleotides: 10. This CDR3 contains 15 residues. The CDR3 is CASRLQGSSDYGYTF. CDR3 nucleotides: TGTGCCAGCAGACTACAGGGGTCGTCTGACTATGGCTACACCTTC.

V gene TRBV2 combines with J gene TRBJ2-2, with D tentatively TRBD1 (5 bases). This CDR3 comprises 13 residues. Trimming took 9 bases from V and 3 from J, leaving 11 bases between them. CDR1 is SNHLY, CDR2 FYNNEI, per germline. For the CDR3, the DNA is TGTGCCAGGGACACTCCGGACACCGGGGAGCTGTTTTTT. Translated: CARDTPDTGELFF.

V and J are TRBV5-4 and TRBJ2-2, with TRBD2 identical over 7 bases. Per germline, CDR1 SGHNT and CDR2 YYREEE (reference sequence). V lost 4 bases and J lost 2; bases outside the gene matches: 5. CDR3 length equals 15 residues. The CDR3 DNA reads as TGTGCCAGCAGCCCCGGGACTATAAACACCGGGGAGCTGTTTTTT. Protein sequence: CASSPGTINTGELFF.

The CDR3 reads CAGKDRVSNSPLHF. The DNA of the CDR3 is TGTGCCGGCAAGGACAGAGTTAGTAATTCACCCCTCCACTTT. This chain uses TRBV7-3 with TRBJ1-6; D is perhaps TRBD1 (6 bases). The CDR3 runs to 14 residues. Germline V gene lookup returns CDR1 SGHTA and CDR2 FQGTGA. V dropped 11 bases and J dropped 6 bases, with 17 bases sitting between them.

The rearrangement joins TRBV6-5 to TRBJ1-1; TRBD1 aligns across 7 bases. The germline V gene has CDR1 MNHEY and CDR2 SVGAGI. This CDR3 spans 15 amino acids. V dropped 2 bases and J dropped 1; count of bases not matched to a gene: 4. CDR3 in DNA: TGTGCCAGCAGTTACCTGGGACAGTCGAACACTGAAGCTTTCTTT. Translation: CASSYLGQSNTEAFF.

In this sample, this clone turned up once. Germline is not matched at one junction end, which may reflect a read error. The chain uses TRBV9 and TRBJ1-1; D possibly corresponds to TRBD1 (5 bases). The CDR3 loop spans 15 amino acids. Germline values: CDR1 SGDLS, CDR2 YYNGEE. The CDR3 DNA is TGTGCCAGCAGCGTAGGTTGGGGCCTGAACATTGAAGCTTTCTTT. This gives the protein CASSVGWGLNIEAFF.

The chain carries TRBV14 and TRBJ2-2; maybe TRBD2 (5 bases). V lost 0 bases and J lost 8, with 10 bases in between. The CDR3 runs to 14 residues. Germline assignment: CDR1 SGHDN and CDR2 FVKESK. The DNA for the CDR3 is TGTGCCAGCAGCCAAGATTTAGCGTCAGGGGAGCTGTTTTTT. Protein: CASSQDLASGELFF.

The rearrangement links TRBV7-2 to TRBJ1-5; no firm D call. Germline CDR1 is SGHTA and CDR2 is FQGNSA. The CDR3 spans 17 residues. With 0 bases removed from V and 2 bases from J, the gap between germline ends came to 14 bases. The CDR3: CASSLAFVLLGNQPQHF. The CDR3 DNA follows: TGTGCCAGCAGCTTAGCGTTCGTGCTCCTAGGCAATCAGCCCCAGCATTTT.

This chain uses TRBV11-2 with TRBJ2-1; D might be TRBD1 (5 bases). Looked up from germline, CDR1 is SGHAT and CDR2 is FQNNGV. The CDR3 totals 13 residues. V lost 0 bases, J lost 10 bases, and 10 bases lay in between. This CDR3 is CASSLDGRGEQFF. In DNA, the CDR3 is TGTGCCAGCAGCTTAGATGGTAGGGGCGAGCAGTTCTTC. Supplemented by reference TRBV11-2 and TRBJ2-1, the full variable domain reads EAGVAQSPRYKIIEKRQSVAFWCNPISGHATLYWYQQILGQGPKLLIQFQNNGVVDDSQLPKDRFSAERLKGVDSTLKIQPAKLEDSAVYLCASSLDGRGEQFFGPGTRLTVL.

The chain recombines TRBV29-1 with TRBJ2-5; a weak D match, TRBD1 (5 bases). The V gene's germline CDR1 is SQVTM and CDR2 ANQGSEA. CDR3 length: 14 amino acids. The V end was cut by 1 base, the J end by 2 bases, with 11 bases between. The CDR3 here is CSVEVRVGQETQYF. The CDR3 DNA sequence: TGCAGCGTTGAAGTCAGGGTCGGACAAGAGACCCAGTACTTC. Full variable domain (outside the CDR3, taken from reference TRBV29-1 and TRBJ2-5): SAVISQKPSRDICQRGTSLTIQCQVDSQVTMMFWYRQQPGQSLTLIATANQGSEATYESGFVIDKFPISRPNLTFSTLTVSNMSPEDSSIYLCSVEVRVGQETQYFGPGTRLLVL.

The chain carries TRBV30 and TRBJ1-1, with D possibly matching TRBD1 (6 bases). CDR3 length equals 14 residues. V was shortened by 0 bases and J by 4 bases, with 12 bases between the two germline ends. Germline V gene sequence: CDR1 GTSNPN, CDR2 SVGIG (reference sequence). CDR3 amino acids: CAWSVVGARTEAFF. CDR3 coding DNA: TGTGCCTGGAGTGTAGTGGGGGCGCGCACTGAAGCTTTCTTT.

Written as DNA, the CDR3 is TGTGCCAGCTCACCACCGGCGGAGGGAACACGCGGCTACACCTTC. Its protein is CASSPPAEGTRGYTF. The chain couples TRBV18 to TRBJ1-2; D gene ambiguous. V gave up 0 bases and J gave up 8 bases, with 16 bases separating them. In germline, CDR1 is KGHSH, CDR2 LQKENI. This CDR3 spans 15 amino acids.

The chain couples TRBV28 to TRBJ1-6; TRBD1 matches at 7 bases. The CDR3 sequence is 15 residues long. From germline, CDR1 is MDHEN and CDR2 SYDVKM. The V and J ends lost 6 bases and 4 bases, in that order; junction bases with no gene match: 6. CDR3 in DNA: TGTGCCAGCAGACCACACAGGGGTTATAATTCACCCCTCCACTTT. This codes for CASRPHRGYNSPLHF.

This chain uses TRBV9 with TRBJ2-3; 13 nucleotides line up with TRBD2. V dropped 3 bases and J dropped 9; count of bases not matched to a gene: 10. CDR3 length: 16 amino acids. Germline-derived CDR1 and CDR2 are SGDLS and YYNGEE. The CDR3 spells CASSDGTSGILETQYF. The CDR3 DNA reads as TGTGCCAGCAGCGACGGGACTAGCGGGATCCTAGAGACGCAGTATTTT.

The J gene is TRBJ1-2, the V gene TRBV7-2; TRBD1 agrees at 7 bases. Germline CDR1 and CDR2: SGHTA and FQGNSA. V lost 3 bases and J lost 3; bases outside the gene matches: 4. The CDR3 spans 14 residues. Here the CDR3 reads CASSLGDSYYGYTF. Here the CDR3 DNA reads TGTGCCAGCAGCTTGGGGGACAGCTACTATGGCTACACCTTC.

This clone was recorded at least ten times. The chain uses TRBV28 and TRBJ1-6, with 10 bases aligning to TRBD1. CDR1 is MDHEN and CDR2 is SYDVKM in the germline V gene. The CDR3 loop spans 15 amino acids. Germline trimming cut 6 bases from V and 9 bases from J; bases unmatched to any gene: 8. CDR3 sequence: CASSGGQGRGSPLHF. In DNA, the CDR3 is TGTGCCAGCAGCGGGGGACAGGGGAGGGGTTCACCCCTCCACTTT.

The chain couples TRBV5-1 to TRBJ2-4, with 10 bases that match TRBD1. Germline lookup yields CDR1 SGHRS and CDR2 YFSETQ. V was clipped by 5 bases and J by 7 bases; unmatched bases: 9. The CDR3 extends over 15 amino acids. CDR3 nucleotides: TGCGCCAGCAGGACGGCAACGGACAGGGGGAACATTCAGTACTTC. It codes for CASRTATDRGNIQYF. The complete variable domain, with remaining parts taken from reference TRBV5-1 and TRBJ2-4, reads KAGVTQTPRYLIKTRGQQVTLSCSPISGHRSVSWYQQTPGQGLQFLFEYFSETQRNKGNFPGRFSGRQFSNSRSEMNVSTLELGDSALYLCASRTATDRGNIQYFGAGTRLSVL.

This chain uses TRBV3-1 (or the pseudogene TRBV3-2) with TRBJ1-1, with D possibly matching TRBD1 (5 bases). V gave up 4 bases and J gave up 1 base, with 13 bases separating them. Germline CDR1 reads LGHDT; CDR2 reads YNNKEL (reference sequence). This CDR3 is built from 15 residues. The CDR3 spells CASSRKTGGNTEAFF. In DNA, the CDR3 is TGTGCCAGCAGCCGAAAAACCGGGGGGAACACTGAAGCTTTCTTT.